Listed below are T cell receptor beta chains from one sample, sequenced in a study of T cell clonotyping in hematopoietic cell transplantation. The protocol was immunoSEQ multiplex PCR, while the TCRdb copy is restricted to in-frame clones and leaves out a portion. The sample shows roughly 13,000 clones, approximately 97% of them seen only once. This material consisted of peripheral blood mononuclear cells, taken 30 days after allogeneic stem cell transplant. These receptors came from a female patient between 50 and 59 years old who had an allogeneic stem cell transplant from an unrelated donor, so T cells may come from the graft donor. Some clones in this sample may be carry-over from other donors' samples. Both conserved end residues are part of each CDR3. A D gene is named only where the DNA matches it firmly. The size field is filled for only some rows; it gives once, few, many or a size class.

V gene: TRBV5-1
D gene: TRBD2
J gene: TRBJ2-7
clone size: -
CDR3 DNA: TGCGCCAGCAGCCTTGTAGCGGGCGGTCCCTACGAGCAGTACTTC
CDR3 protein: CASSLVAGGPYEQYF

V gene: TRBV6-5
D gene: -
J gene: TRBJ1-2
clone size: -
CDR3 DNA: TGTGCCAGCGTTTCAGGCAGGGGAAGCTATGGCTACACCTTC
CDR3 protein: CASVSGRGSYGYTF

V gene: TRBV30
D gene: -
J gene: TRBJ1-1
clone size: once
CDR3 DNA: TGTGCCTGGAACGCCCCCACAGGGACACCGAACCCTGAAGCTTTCTTT
CDR3 protein: CAWNAPTGTPNPEAFF

V gene: TRBV11-2
D gene: -
J gene: TRBJ2-7
clone size: -
CDR3 DNA: TGTGCCAGCAGCTTAGTTCTGTCAGGGACCTACGAGCAGTACTTC
CDR3 protein: CASSLVLSGTYEQYF

V gene: TRBV5-1
D gene: -
J gene: TRBJ2-7
clone size: -
CDR3 DNA: TGCGCCAGCAGCTTGACAGGAGGAAACTACGAGCAGTACTTC
CDR3 protein: CASSLTGGNYEQYF

V gene: TRBV19
D gene: TRBD1
J gene: TRBJ1-4
clone size: -
CDR3 DNA: TGTGCCAGACGGAACCGGGACAGGTGGGGAAAACTGTTTTTT
CDR3 protein: CARRNRDRWGKLFF

V gene: TRBV7-2
D gene: TRBD2
J gene: TRBJ2-2
clone size: -
CDR3 DNA: TGTGCCAGCGCTAGCGGGGGGGACACCGGGGAGCTGTTTTTT
CDR3 protein: CASASGGDTGELFF

V gene: TRBV7-2
D gene: -
J gene: TRBJ1-5
clone size: -
CDR3 DNA: TGTGCCAGCAGCTACCGTTGGGGCGGAGATCAGCCCCAGCATTTT
CDR3 protein: CASSYRWGGDQPQHF

V gene: TRBV11-2
D gene: -
J gene: TRBJ2-2
clone size: few
CDR3 DNA: TGTGCCAGCCAGGTGGGCACCGGGGAGCTGTTTTTT
CDR3 protein: CASQVGTGELFF

V gene: TRBV19
D gene: -
J gene: TRBJ1-4
clone size: -
CDR3 DNA: TGTGCCAGTAGTATAAGCTCCCTCACGGGACGGGTTAATGAAAAACTGTTTTTT
CDR3 protein: CASSISSLTGRVNEKLFF

V gene: TRBV18
D gene: -
J gene: TRBJ1-6
clone size: -
CDR3 DNA: TGTGCCAGCTCCTATAGGGGAGATAAGGCCAATTCACCCCTCCACTTT
CDR3 protein: CASSYRGDKANSPLHF

V gene: TRBV19
D gene: -
J gene: TRBJ2-7
clone size: -
CDR3 DNA: TGTGCCAGTAGTATCGACACGAGCTCCTACGAGCAGTACTTC
CDR3 protein: CASSIDTSSYEQYF

V gene: TRBV29-1
D gene: TRBD1
J gene: TRBJ1-1
clone size: -
CDR3 DNA: TGCAGCGTTCTCCGGGACAGCGAAGCTTTCTTT
CDR3 protein: CSVLRDSEAFF

V gene: TRBV29-1
D gene: -
J gene: TRBJ2-7
clone size: -
CDR3 DNA: TGCAGCGTTCGACCACAGAGAGGACGATCCGCCTACGAGCAGTACTTC
CDR3 protein: CSVRPQRGRSAYEQYF

V gene: TRBV19
D gene: TRBD1
J gene: TRBJ1-5
clone size: few
CDR3 DNA: TGTGCCAGTAGCACGGACAGGGCTCGCCAGCCCCAGCATTTT
CDR3 protein: CASSTDRARQPQHF

V gene: TRBV4-1
D gene: TRBD2
J gene: TRBJ2-1
clone size: once
CDR3 DNA: TGCGCCAGCAGCCAGGGACTAGGCTATGAGCAGTTCTTC
CDR3 protein: CASSQGLGYEQFF

V gene: TRBV19
D gene: -
J gene: TRBJ2-1
clone size: -
CDR3 DNA: TGTGCCAGTAGTATAAAGGAAGGGGATGAGCAGTTCTTC
CDR3 protein: CASSIKEGDEQFF

V gene: TRBV6-5
D gene: TRBD1
J gene: TRBJ2-2
clone size: -
CDR3 DNA: TGTGCCACCCACCTGTTGGGGACAGTCACCGGGGAGCTGTTTTTT
CDR3 protein: CATHLLGTVTGELFF

V gene: TRBV29-1
D gene: TRBD1
J gene: TRBJ1-2
clone size: -
CDR3 DNA: TGCAGCGTTGCGGACAGGGGGCGAGTTACCTATGGCTACACCTTC
CDR3 protein: CSVADRGRVTYGYTF

V gene: TRBV9
D gene: -
J gene: TRBJ2-3
clone size: -
CDR3 DNA: TGTGCCAGCAGCGGGGGCTCTAGCACAGATACGCAGTATTTT
CDR3 protein: CASSGGSSTDTQYF

V gene: TRBV5-6
D gene: -
J gene: TRBJ1-4
clone size: once
CDR3 DNA: TGTGCCAGCAGCTTGGAGGGGCGGGGGGCAGATGAAAAACTGTTTTTT
CDR3 protein: CASSLEGRGADEKLFF

V gene: TRBV7-9
D gene: -
J gene: TRBJ2-1
clone size: -
CDR3 DNA: TGTGCCAGCACCTTACGGGGGGCCAGCTCCTACAATGAGCAGTTCTTC
CDR3 protein: CASTLRGASSYNEQFF

V gene: TRBV4-1
D gene: TRBD1
J gene: TRBJ1-2
clone size: -
CDR3 DNA: TGCGCCAGCAGCCAAGATAGTGATTTAGGGGGCCGAGTCTATGGCTACACCTTC
CDR3 protein: CASSQDSDLGGRVYGYTF

V gene: TRBV7-3
D gene: -
J gene: TRBJ1-6
clone size: -
CDR3 DNA: TGTGCCAGCAGCTTACAGGGCACCTATAATTCACCCCTCCACTTT
CDR3 protein: CASSLQGTYNSPLHF

V gene: TRBV25-1
D gene: -
J gene: TRBJ1-1
clone size: -
CDR3 DNA: TGTGCCAGCAGGGACGGCTGGGAGGGGTCTGAAGCTTTCTTT
CDR3 protein: CASRDGWEGSEAFF

V gene: TRBV30
D gene: -
J gene: TRBJ1-1
clone size: -
CDR3 DNA: TGTGCCTGGAGTTCGGGGACAATGGAAGCTGAAGCTTTCTTT
CDR3 protein: CAWSSGTMEAEAFF

V gene: TRBV7-9
D gene: -
J gene: TRBJ2-3
clone size: -
CDR3 DNA: TGTGCCAGCACCCCCAGAGGGAGAACCACAGATACGCAGTATTTT
CDR3 protein: CASTPRGRTTDTQYF

V gene: TRBV5-1
D gene: -
J gene: TRBJ1-1
clone size: -
CDR3 DNA: TGCGCCAGCAGCTTGGGGGGTCAAGGGAGTAACACTGAAGCTTTCTTT
CDR3 protein: CASSLGGQGSNTEAFF

V gene: TRBV9
D gene: TRBD1
J gene: TRBJ1-3
clone size: once
CDR3 DNA: TGTGCCAGCAGCACCCGACAGGGTAGAGGTGGAAACACCATATATTTT
CDR3 protein: CASSTRQGRGGNTIYF

V gene: TRBV28
D gene: -
J gene: TRBJ1-5
clone size: -
CDR3 DNA: TGTGCCAGCAGTTTACCCGTCATTTACCCCAATCAGCCCCAGCATTTT
CDR3 protein: CASSLPVIYPNQPQHF

V gene: TRBV10-3
D gene: -
J gene: TRBJ1-3
clone size: -
CDR3 DNA: TGTGCCATCAGTGAGGACGCAGGGAGCGCGGACACCATATATTTT
CDR3 protein: CAISEDAGSADTIYF

V gene: TRBV15
D gene: TRBD1
J gene: TRBJ2-3
clone size: -
CDR3 DNA: TGTGCCACCAGCAGAGACCGGGACAGAGTCACAGATACGCAGTATTTT
CDR3 protein: CATSRDRDRVTDTQYF

V gene: TRBV2
D gene: TRBD2
J gene: TRBJ2-1
clone size: -
CDR3 DNA: TGTGCCAGCAGCCAGCGGGGGGGCTGGAGGGATGAGCAGTTCTTC
CDR3 protein: CASSQRGGWRDEQFF

V gene: TRBV11-2
D gene: -
J gene: TRBJ1-2
clone size: -
CDR3 DNA: TGTGCCAGCAGCTTAACCCAGCCCCCCTATAGCTACACCTTC
CDR3 protein: CASSLTQPPYSYTF

V gene: TRBV7-9
D gene: TRBD1
J gene: TRBJ2-7
clone size: -
CDR3 DNA: TGTGCCAGCAGCGAAAGCAGACAGGGCGCCTTATACGAGCAGTACTTC
CDR3 protein: CASSESRQGALYEQYF

V gene: TRBV29-1
D gene: -
J gene: TRBJ1-2
clone size: -
CDR3 DNA: TGCAGCGTCGCCGGGATGGGTTTGGGCTATGGCTACACCTTC
CDR3 protein: CSVAGMGLGYGYTF

V gene: TRBV5-4
D gene: -
J gene: TRBJ1-2
clone size: -
CDR3 DNA: TGTGCCAGCAGCTTGGTGGGTGAAGGGGTGGGATCTGGCTACACCTTC
CDR3 protein: CASSLVGEGVGSGYTF

V gene: TRBV6-5
D gene: -
J gene: TRBJ1-5
clone size: -
CDR3 DNA: TGTGCCAGCAGTGCGTCGGGGGTCAATCAGCCCCAGCATTTT
CDR3 protein: CASSASGVNQPQHF

V gene: TRBV29-1
D gene: -
J gene: TRBJ1-1
clone size: -
CDR3 DNA: TGCAGCGTTGAAGATCTTGGAGGAAACACTGAAGCTTTCTTT
CDR3 protein: CSVEDLGGNTEAFF

V gene: TRBV5-6
D gene: TRBD1
J gene: TRBJ1-6
clone size: -
CDR3 DNA: TGTGCCAGCAGCGGGGACAGCTCCTATAATTCACCCCTCCACTTT
CDR3 protein: CASSGDSSYNSPLHF

V gene: TRBV7-3
D gene: TRBD2
J gene: TRBJ2-7
clone size: once
CDR3 DNA: TGTGCCAGCAGCTTATCACCGGGCGGGGGGAACGAGCAGTACTTC
CDR3 protein: CASSLSPGGGNEQYF

V gene: TRBV21-1
D gene: -
J gene: TRBJ2-2
clone size: -
CDR3 DNA: TGTGCCAGCCATGGGTTGAGTAAACCCGGGGAGCTGTTTTTT
CDR3 protein: CASHGLSKPGELFF

V gene: TRBV11-3
D gene: TRBD2
J gene: TRBJ2-3
clone size: -
CDR3 DNA: TGTGCCAGCGGCCCGGCGGGGGTTCCGCCCGGCACAGATACGCAGTATTTT
CDR3 protein: CASGPAGVPPGTDTQYF

V gene: TRBV11-2
D gene: -
J gene: TRBJ1-2
clone size: -
CDR3 DNA: TGTGCCAGCAGCTTAGGGGGGGGCCGAAACTACACCTTC
CDR3 protein: CASSLGGGRNYTF

V gene: TRBV2
D gene: -
J gene: TRBJ2-7
clone size: -
CDR3 DNA: TGTGCCAGCAGTCCCCAGGGGCCCCAGTACGAGCAGTACTTC
CDR3 protein: CASSPQGPQYEQYF

V gene: TRBV6-6
D gene: -
J gene: TRBJ1-5
clone size: -
CDR3 DNA: TGTGCCAGCAGTCTGGAGTGGCGGGGGAATCAGCCCCAGCATTTT
CDR3 protein: CASSLEWRGNQPQHF

V gene: TRBV20-1
D gene: -
J gene: TRBJ1-2
clone size: -
CDR3 DNA: TGCAGTGCTAGAGATCACCCAACCTTC
CDR3 protein: CSARDHPTF

V gene: TRBV30
D gene: -
J gene: TRBJ1-1
clone size: -
CDR3 DNA: TGTGCCTGGAGTGTTGGGGTGAACACTGAAGCTTTCTTT
CDR3 protein: CAWSVGVNTEAFF

V gene: TRBV12-5
D gene: TRBD1
J gene: TRBJ2-5
clone size: -
CDR3 DNA: TGTGCTAGTGGTTTGGGGATGAACAGGGGGCGCGTGCAGTACTTC
CDR3 protein: CASGLGMNRGRVQYF

V gene: TRBV5-4
D gene: TRBD1
J gene: TRBJ2-7
clone size: once
CDR3 DNA: TGTGCCAGCAGCGCCGCCGGGACAGGGGGGTACGAGCAGTACTTC
CDR3 protein: CASSAAGTGGYEQYF

V gene: TRBV12-5
D gene: TRBD1
J gene: TRBJ2-7
clone size: -
CDR3 DNA: TGTGCTAGTGGACCCTCCGGGACAGTATCCTACGAGCAGTACTTC
CDR3 protein: CASGPSGTVSYEQYF

V gene: TRBV7-6
D gene: -
J gene: TRBJ1-1
clone size: -
CDR3 DNA: TGTGCCAGCAGCTCCTCGGGCTTAAACACTGAAGCTTTCTTT
CDR3 protein: CASSSSGLNTEAFF

V gene: TRBV2
D gene: -
J gene: TRBJ2-3
clone size: -
CDR3 DNA: TGTGCCGTCCCTAGCACAGATACGCAGTATTTT
CDR3 protein: CAVPSTDTQYF

V gene: TRBV7-8
D gene: -
J gene: TRBJ1-5
clone size: -
CDR3 DNA: TGTGCCAGCAGCTTAGTGGCACTCAATCAGCCCCAGCATTTT
CDR3 protein: CASSLVALNQPQHF

V gene: TRBV18
D gene: TRBD1
J gene: TRBJ1-2
clone size: -
CDR3 DNA: TGTGCCAGCTCACGACAAACAGGGGGCGAAAATGGCTACACCTTC
CDR3 protein: CASSRQTGGENGYTF

V gene: TRBV2
D gene: TRBD1
J gene: TRBJ2-3
clone size: -
CDR3 DNA: TGTGCCAGCAGCCGAGGACAGGGATACACAGATACGCAGTATTTT
CDR3 protein: CASSRGQGYTDTQYF

V gene: TRBV19
D gene: -
J gene: TRBJ1-4
clone size: -
CDR3 DNA: TGTGCCAGTAGTAATACAGAAAATGAAAAACTGTTTTTT
CDR3 protein: CASSNTENEKLFF